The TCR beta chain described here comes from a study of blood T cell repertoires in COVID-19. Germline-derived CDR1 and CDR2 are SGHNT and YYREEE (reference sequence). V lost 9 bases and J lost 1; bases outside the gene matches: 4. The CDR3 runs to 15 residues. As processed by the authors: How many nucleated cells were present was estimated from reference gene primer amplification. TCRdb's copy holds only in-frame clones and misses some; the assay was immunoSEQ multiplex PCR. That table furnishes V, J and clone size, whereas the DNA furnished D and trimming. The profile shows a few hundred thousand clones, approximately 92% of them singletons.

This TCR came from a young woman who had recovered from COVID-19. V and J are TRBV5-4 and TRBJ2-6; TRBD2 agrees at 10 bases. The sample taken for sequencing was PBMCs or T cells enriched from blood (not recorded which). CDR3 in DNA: TGTGCCACTTCTAGCGGGGGATCTGGGGCCAACGTCCTGACTTTC. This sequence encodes CATSSGGSGANVLTF.